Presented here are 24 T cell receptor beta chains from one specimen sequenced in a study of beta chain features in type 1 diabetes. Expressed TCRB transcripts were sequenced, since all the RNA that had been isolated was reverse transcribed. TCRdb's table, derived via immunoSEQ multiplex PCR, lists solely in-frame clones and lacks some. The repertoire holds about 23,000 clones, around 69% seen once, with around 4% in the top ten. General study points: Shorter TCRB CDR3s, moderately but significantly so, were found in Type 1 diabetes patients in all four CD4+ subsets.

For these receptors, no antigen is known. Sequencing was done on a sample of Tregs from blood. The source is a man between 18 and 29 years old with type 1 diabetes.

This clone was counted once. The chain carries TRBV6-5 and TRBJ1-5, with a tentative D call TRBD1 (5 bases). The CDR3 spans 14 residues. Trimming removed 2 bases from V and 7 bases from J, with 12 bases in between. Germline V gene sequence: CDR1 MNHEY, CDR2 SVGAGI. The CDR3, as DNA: TGTGCCAGCAGTTACGTAAGGGGAAAACAGCCCCAGCATTTT. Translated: CASSYVRGKQPQHF.

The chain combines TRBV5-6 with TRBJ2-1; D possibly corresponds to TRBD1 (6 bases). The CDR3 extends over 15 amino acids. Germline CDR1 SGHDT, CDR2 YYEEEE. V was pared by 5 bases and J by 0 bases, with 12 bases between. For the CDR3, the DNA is TGTGCCAGCAGAGTGAGGGGGAGCTCCTACAATGAGCAGTTCTTC. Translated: CASRVRGSSYNEQFF.

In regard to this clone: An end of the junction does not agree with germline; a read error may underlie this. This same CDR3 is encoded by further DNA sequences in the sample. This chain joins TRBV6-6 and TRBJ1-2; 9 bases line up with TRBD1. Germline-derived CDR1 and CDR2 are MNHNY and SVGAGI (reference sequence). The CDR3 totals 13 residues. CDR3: CASSPRDRDGYTF. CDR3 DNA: TGTGCCAGCAGTCCCAGGGACAGGGATGGCTACACCTTT.

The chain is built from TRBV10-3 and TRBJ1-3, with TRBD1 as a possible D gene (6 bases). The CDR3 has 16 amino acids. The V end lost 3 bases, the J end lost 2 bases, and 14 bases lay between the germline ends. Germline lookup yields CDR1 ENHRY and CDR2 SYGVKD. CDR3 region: CAISEFTGFAGNTIYF. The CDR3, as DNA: TGTGCCATCAGTGAATTTACAGGGTTCGCTGGAAACACCATATATTTT.

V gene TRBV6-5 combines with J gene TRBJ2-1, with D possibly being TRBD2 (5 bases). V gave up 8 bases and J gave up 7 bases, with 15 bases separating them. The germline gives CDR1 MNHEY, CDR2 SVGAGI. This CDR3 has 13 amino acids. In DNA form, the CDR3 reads TGTGCCAGCTTCCGGACTGGTTCAAATGAGCAGTTCTTC. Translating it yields CASFRTGSNEQFF.

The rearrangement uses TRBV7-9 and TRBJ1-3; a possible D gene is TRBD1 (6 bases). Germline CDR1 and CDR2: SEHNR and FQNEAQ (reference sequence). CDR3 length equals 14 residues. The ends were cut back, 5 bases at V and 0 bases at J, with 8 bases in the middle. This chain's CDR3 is CASSLQGSGNTIYF. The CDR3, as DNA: TGTGCCAGCAGCCTACAGGGCTCTGGAAACACCATATATTTT.

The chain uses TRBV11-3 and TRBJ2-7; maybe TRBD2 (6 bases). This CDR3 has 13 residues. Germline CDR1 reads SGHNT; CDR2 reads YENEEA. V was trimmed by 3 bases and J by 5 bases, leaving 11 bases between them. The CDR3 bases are TGTGCCAGCAGCTTGGGCGGGGAAAACGAGCAGTACTTC. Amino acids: CASSLGGENEQYF.

CDR3 DNA sequence: TGTGCCAGCAGTTTTCGGCTGGGGCATCAGCCCCAGCATTTT. Its translation is CASSFRLGHQPQHF. The chain has TRBV28 and TRBJ1-5; D is perhaps TRBD1 (5 bases). CDR1 MDHEN and CDR2 SYDVKM come from the germline V gene. The CDR3 sequence is 14 residues long. V was pared by 3 bases and J by 5 bases, with 11 bases between.

The CDR3 region is CASSSPGAGQETQYF. The CDR3 DNA reads TGTGCCAGCAGTTCCCCGGGAGCCGGCCAAGAGACCCAGTACTTC. The rearrangement links TRBV6-5 to TRBJ2-5; a possible D gene is TRBD2 (6 bases). This CDR3 comprises 15 residues. Germline-derived CDR1 and CDR2 are MNHEY and SVGAGI. Trimming stripped 4 bases from V and 1 base from J, with 13 bases between.

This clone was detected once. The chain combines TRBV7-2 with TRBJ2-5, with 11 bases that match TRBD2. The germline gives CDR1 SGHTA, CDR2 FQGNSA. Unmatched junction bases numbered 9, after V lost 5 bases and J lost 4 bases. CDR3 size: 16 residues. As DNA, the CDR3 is TGTGCCAGCAGCACGACTAGCGGGGCCGGGGGAGAGACCCAGTACTTC. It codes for CASSTTSGAGGETQYF.

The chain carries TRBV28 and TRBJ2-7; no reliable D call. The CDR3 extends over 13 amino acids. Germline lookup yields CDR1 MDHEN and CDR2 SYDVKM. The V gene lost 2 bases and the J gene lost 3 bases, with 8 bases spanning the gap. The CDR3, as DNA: TGTGCCAGCAGTTTAACACCGCTCTACGAGCAGTACTTC. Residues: CASSLTPLYEQYF.

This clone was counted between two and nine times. The CDR3 nucleotides read TGCGCCAGCAGCCTTACGACCGGACAGGGTGGAAATTCACCCCTCCACTTT. Protein: CASSLTTGQGGNSPLHF. The gene calls are TRBV5-1 and TRBJ1-6, with 8 bases lining up with TRBD1. CDR1 is SGHRS and CDR2 is YFSETQ in the germline V gene. The CDR3 spans 17 residues. The trim removed 4 bases at V and 7 bases at J, leaving 13 bases unmatched. Complete variable domain (other parts from reference TRBV5-1 and TRBJ1-6): KAGVTQTPRYLIKTRGQQVTLSCSPISGHRSVSWYQQTPGQGLQFLFEYFSETQRNKGNFPGRFSGRQFSNSRSEMNVSTLELGDSALYLCASSLTTGQGGNSPLHFGNGTRLTVT.

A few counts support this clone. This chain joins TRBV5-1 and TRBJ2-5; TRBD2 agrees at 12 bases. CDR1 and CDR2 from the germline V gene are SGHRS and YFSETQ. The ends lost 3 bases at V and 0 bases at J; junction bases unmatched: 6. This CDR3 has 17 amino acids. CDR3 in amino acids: CASSWLTSGGNQETQYF. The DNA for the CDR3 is TGCGCCAGCAGCTGGTTGACTAGCGGGGGCAACCAAGAGACCCAGTACTTC.

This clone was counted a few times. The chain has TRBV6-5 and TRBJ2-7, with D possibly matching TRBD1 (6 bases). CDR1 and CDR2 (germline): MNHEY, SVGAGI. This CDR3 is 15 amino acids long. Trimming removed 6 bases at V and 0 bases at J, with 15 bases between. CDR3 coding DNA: TGTGCCAGCAGATTGACAACAGGGAGCTCCTACGAGCAGTACTTC. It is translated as CASRLTTGSSYEQYF.

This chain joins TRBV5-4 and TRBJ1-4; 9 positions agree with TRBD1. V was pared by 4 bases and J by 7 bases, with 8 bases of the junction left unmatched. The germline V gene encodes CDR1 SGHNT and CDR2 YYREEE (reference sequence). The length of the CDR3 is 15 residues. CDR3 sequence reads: CASSRAGTGREKLFF. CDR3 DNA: TGTGCCAGCAGCAGAGCCGGGACAGGGCGTGAAAAACTGTTTTTT.

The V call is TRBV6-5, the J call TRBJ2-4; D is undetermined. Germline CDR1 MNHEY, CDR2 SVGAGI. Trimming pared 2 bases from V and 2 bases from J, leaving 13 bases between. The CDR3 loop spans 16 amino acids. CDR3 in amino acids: CASSYRPPGPKNIQYF. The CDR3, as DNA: TGTGCCAGCAGTTACCGGCCCCCTGGGCCCAAAAACATTCAGTACTTC.

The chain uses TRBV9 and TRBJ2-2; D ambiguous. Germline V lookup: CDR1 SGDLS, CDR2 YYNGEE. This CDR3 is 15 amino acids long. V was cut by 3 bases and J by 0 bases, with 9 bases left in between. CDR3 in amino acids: CASSGRQANTGELFF. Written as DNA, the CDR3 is TGTGCCAGCAGCGGTCGACAAGCGAACACCGGGGAGCTGTTTTTT.

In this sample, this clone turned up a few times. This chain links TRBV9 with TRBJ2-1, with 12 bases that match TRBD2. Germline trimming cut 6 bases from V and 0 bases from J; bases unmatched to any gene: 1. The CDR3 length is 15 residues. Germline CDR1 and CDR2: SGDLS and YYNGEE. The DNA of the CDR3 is TGTGCCAGCACGACTAGCGGGAGCTCCTACAATGAGCAGTTCTTC. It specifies CASTTSGSSYNEQFF.

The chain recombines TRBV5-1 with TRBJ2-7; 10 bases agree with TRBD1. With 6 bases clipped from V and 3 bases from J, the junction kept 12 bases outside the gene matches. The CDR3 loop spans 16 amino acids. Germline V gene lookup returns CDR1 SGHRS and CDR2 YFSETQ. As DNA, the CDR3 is TGCGCCAGCACCCGCAGCCCGGGACAGGGGCACTACGAGCAGTACTTC. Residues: CASTRSPGQGHYEQYF.

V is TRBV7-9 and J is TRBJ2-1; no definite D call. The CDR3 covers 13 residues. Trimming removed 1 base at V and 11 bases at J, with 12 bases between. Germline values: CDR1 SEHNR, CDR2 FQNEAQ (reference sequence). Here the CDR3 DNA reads TGTGCCAGCAGCTTAGAGTTGTCCCTACAGCAGTTCTTC. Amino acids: CASSLELSLQQFF.

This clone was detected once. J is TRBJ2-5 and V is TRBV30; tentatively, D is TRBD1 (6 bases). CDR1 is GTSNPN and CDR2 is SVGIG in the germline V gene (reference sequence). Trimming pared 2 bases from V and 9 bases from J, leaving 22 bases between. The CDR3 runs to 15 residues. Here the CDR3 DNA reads TGTGCCTGGAGTAGAGGACAGCACCAATCTGCGTCCCAGTACTTC. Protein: CAWSRGQHQSASQYF.

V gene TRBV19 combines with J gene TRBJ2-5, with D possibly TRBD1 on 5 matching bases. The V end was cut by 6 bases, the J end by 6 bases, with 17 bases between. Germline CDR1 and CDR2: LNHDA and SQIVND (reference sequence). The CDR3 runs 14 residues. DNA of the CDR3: TGTGCCAGTAGCCCCGACAGATCCCAGAAGACCCAGTACTTC. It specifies CASSPDRSQKTQYF.

The CDR3 bases are TGCGCCAGCAGCTTGACAGGGATTGGAGCACCCCTCCACTTT. This gives the protein CASSLTGIGAPLHF. This sequence joins TRBV10-2 and TRBJ1-6, with 7 positions matching TRBD1. Trimming took 6 bases from V and 11 from J; bases not matched to a gene: 10. The CDR3 loop spans 14 amino acids. Germline CDR1 reads WSHSY; CDR2 reads SAAADI.

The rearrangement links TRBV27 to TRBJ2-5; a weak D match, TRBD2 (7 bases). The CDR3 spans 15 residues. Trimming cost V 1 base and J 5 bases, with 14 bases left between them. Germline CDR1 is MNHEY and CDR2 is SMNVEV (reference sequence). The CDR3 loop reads CASSLLRGAEETQYF. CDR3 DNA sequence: TGTGCCAGCAGTTTATTACGGGGGGCCGAGGAGACCCAGTACTTC.